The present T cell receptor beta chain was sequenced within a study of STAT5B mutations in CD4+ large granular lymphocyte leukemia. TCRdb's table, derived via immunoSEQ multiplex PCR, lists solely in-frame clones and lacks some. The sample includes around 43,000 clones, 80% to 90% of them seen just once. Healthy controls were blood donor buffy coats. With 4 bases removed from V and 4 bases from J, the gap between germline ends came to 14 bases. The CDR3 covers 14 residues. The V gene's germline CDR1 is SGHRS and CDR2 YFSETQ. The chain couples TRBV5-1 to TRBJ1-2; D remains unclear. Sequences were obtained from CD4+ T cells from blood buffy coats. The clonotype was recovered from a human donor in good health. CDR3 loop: CASSATVDAYGYTF. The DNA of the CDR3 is TGCGCCAGCAGCGCGACGGTAGACGCCTATGGCTACACCTTC.